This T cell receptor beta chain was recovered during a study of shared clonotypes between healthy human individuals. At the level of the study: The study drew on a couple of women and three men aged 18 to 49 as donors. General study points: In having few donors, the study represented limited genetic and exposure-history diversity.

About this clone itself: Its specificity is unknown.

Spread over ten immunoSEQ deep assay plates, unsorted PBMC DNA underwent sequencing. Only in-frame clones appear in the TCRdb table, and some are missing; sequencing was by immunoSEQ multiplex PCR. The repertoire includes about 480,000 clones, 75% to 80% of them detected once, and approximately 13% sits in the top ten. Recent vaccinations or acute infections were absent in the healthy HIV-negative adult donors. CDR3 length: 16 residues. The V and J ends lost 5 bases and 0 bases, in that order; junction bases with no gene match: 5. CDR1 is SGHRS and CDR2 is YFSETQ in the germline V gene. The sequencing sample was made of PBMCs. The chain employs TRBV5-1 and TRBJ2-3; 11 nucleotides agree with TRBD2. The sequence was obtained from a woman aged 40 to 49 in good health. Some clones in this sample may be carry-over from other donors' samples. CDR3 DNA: TGCGCCAGCAGGACTAGCGGGACGTTAAGCACAGATACGCAGTATTTT. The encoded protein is CASRTSGTLSTDTQYF.